Below, 28 T cell receptor beta chains from the same sample are listed, as sequenced in a study of blood T cell repertoires in COVID-19. Profiling relied on immunoSEQ multiplex PCR, and the TCRdb table lists in-frame clones only, not all of them. The sample consists of about 160,000 clones, around 82% of them appearing once. Specimen: peripheral blood. The source is a woman aged 40 to 50 with COVID-19, enrolled during active disease.

The chain carries TRBV19 and TRBJ1-2; weak D call: TRBD1 (6 bases). Germline loops: CDR1 LNHDA, CDR2 SQIVND (reference sequence). This CDR3 is built from 14 residues. V was trimmed by 7 bases and J by 4 bases, leaving 16 bases between them. CDR3 loop: CASKTLDSVYGYTF. CDR3 nucleotide sequence: TGTGCCAGTAAAACACTGGACAGCGTCTATGGCTACACCTTC.

V usage is TRBV3-1 (or the pseudogene TRBV3-2) and J usage is TRBJ1-5; 7 nucleotides line up with TRBD1. The length of the CDR3 is 15 residues. V gave up 0 bases and J gave up 4 bases; unmatched junction bases: 3. Looked up from germline, CDR1 is LGHDT and CDR2 is YNNKEL (reference sequence). The CDR3 bases are TGTGCCAGCAGCCAAGATGCCAGGGGGAATCAGCCCCAGCATTTT. It translates to CASSQDARGNQPQHF.

The chain carries TRBV7-9 and TRBJ1-4; 11 bases agree with TRBD1. Germline trimming cut 5 bases from V and 7 bases from J; bases unmatched to any gene: 6. Per germline, CDR1 SEHNR and CDR2 FQNEAQ (reference sequence). CDR3 size: 15 residues. CDR3 DNA: TGTGCCAGCAGCGTTGGACAGGGGGCATCTGAAAAACTGTTTTTT. It codes for CASSVGQGASEKLFF. Full variable domain (remainder filled in from reference TRBV7-9 and TRBJ1-4): DTGVSQNPRHKITKRGQNVTFRCDPISEHNRLYWYRQTLGQGPEFLTYFQNEAQLEKSRLLSDRFSAERPKGSFSTLEIQRTEQGDSAMYLCASSVGQGASEKLFFGSGTQLSVL.

This clone appeared a single time. V gene TRBV27 combines with J gene TRBJ2-1, with TRBD2 as a possible D gene (6 bases). Trimming removed 5 bases from V and 7 bases from J, with 21 bases in between. CDR3 length equals 16 residues. Germline V gene data show CDR1 as MNHEY and CDR2 as SMNVEV (reference sequence). The CDR3 region is CASSRDSLNNQNEQFF. The CDR3 DNA sequence: TGTGCCAGCAGTAGGGACTCCCTGAACAATCAAAATGAGCAGTTCTTC.

V and J are TRBV3-1 (or the pseudogene TRBV3-2) and TRBJ1-1; a weak D match, TRBD1 (5 bases). In germline, CDR1 is LGHDT, CDR2 YNNKEL (reference sequence). Trimming removed 0 bases at V and 0 bases at J, with 8 bases between. The CDR3 contains 15 residues. This CDR3 is CASSQDWGMNTEAFF. The CDR3 DNA is TGTGCCAGCAGCCAAGACTGGGGCATGAACACTGAAGCTTTCTTT.

The chain combines TRBV7-3 with TRBJ1-4; maybe TRBD1 (5 bases). CDR3 length equals 15 residues. Germline V lookup: CDR1 SGHTA, CDR2 FQGTGA. V was trimmed by 1 base and J by 4 bases, leaving 10 bases between them. The CDR3, as DNA: TGTGCCAGCAGCTTAAGTGGGGGGGTTAATGAAAAACTGTTTTTT. It encodes CASSLSGGVNEKLFF.

V is TRBV18 and J is TRBJ1-1, with a tentative D call TRBD1 (6 bases). Trimming shortened V by 2 bases and J by 1 base, and 11 bases separated the two germline ends. CDR1 is KGHSH and CDR2 is LQKENI in the germline V gene. This CDR3 has 15 residues. The CDR3 loop reads CASSPSPGANTEAFF. CDR3 nucleotides: TGTGCCAGCTCACCAAGTCCAGGGGCGAACACTGAAGCTTTCTTT.

V gene TRBV5-4 combines with J gene TRBJ1-2; 8 positions agree with TRBD1. The V segment lost 5 bases and the J segment 4 bases; nucleotides outside the gene matches: 7. The germline CDR1 and CDR2 sequences are SGHNT and YYREEE (reference sequence). This CDR3 is 14 amino acids long. In nucleotides, the CDR3 is TGTGCCAGCAGGTCTCCGGGACAGGCCTATGGCTACACCTTC. Translation: CASRSPGQAYGYTF.

CDR3 amino acids: CASPSWASEYNEQFF. For the CDR3, the DNA is TGTGCCAGCCCCTCTTGGGCTAGCGAATACAATGAGCAGTTCTTC. The rearrangement joins TRBV2 to TRBJ2-1; tentative D call: TRBD2 (6 bases). Germline V gene lookup returns CDR1 SNHLY and CDR2 FYNNEI. The CDR3 totals 15 residues. V was shortened by 8 bases and J by 4 bases, with 18 bases between the two germline ends.

This clone was detected ten times or more. The chain joins TRBV7-9 to TRBJ2-7, with TRBD2 as a possible D gene (7 bases). Trimming stripped 6 bases from V and 6 bases from J, with 12 bases between. CDR1 and CDR2 from the germline V gene are SEHNR and FQNEAQ (reference sequence). The CDR3 consists of 12 residues. This CDR3 reads CASSAGAGEQYV. CDR3 in DNA: TGTGCCAGCAGTGCGGGGGCTGGCGAGCAGTACGTC.

V and J are TRBV7-9 and TRBJ2-1, with D perhaps matching TRBD2 (5 bases). The CDR3 is 14 amino acids. V was shortened by 4 bases and J by 9 bases, with 16 bases between the two germline ends. Germline V gene lookup returns CDR1 SEHNR and CDR2 FQNEAQ (reference sequence). The CDR3: CASSYLDVSVEQFF. In DNA, the CDR3 is TGTGCCAGCAGCTATCTCGACGTTAGCGTTGAGCAGTTCTTC.

V is TRBV21-1 and J is TRBJ2-7; the table's D call of TRBD1 was not tested on the DNA. TRBV21-1 corresponds to a pseudogene. This CDR3 region has 13 residues. CDR3 residues: CASSGTGAGEQYV. The CDR3 DNA follows: TGTGCCAGCAGCGGGACAGGGGCTGGCGAGCAGTACGTC.

This rearrangement joins TRBV5-1 to TRBJ2-2; 7 bases are a match to TRBD1. With V trimmed by 0 bases and J by 5 bases, 4 bases remained unmatched. This CDR3 has 15 amino acids. Per germline, CDR1 SGHRS and CDR2 YFSETQ. The CDR3 spells CASSLVGTETGELFF. In nucleotides, the CDR3 is TGCGCCAGCAGCTTGGTTGGGACAGAGACCGGGGAGCTGTTTTTT.

This clone was seen only a few times. The chain couples TRBV6-4 to TRBJ2-1; 10 bases match TRBD2. The V segment lost 7 bases and the J segment 8 bases; nucleotides outside the gene matches: 8. The length of the CDR3 is 14 residues. Germline-derived CDR1 and CDR2 are MRHNA and SNTAGT. CDR3 sequence: CASKASSGRDEQFF. CDR3 nucleotide sequence: TGTGCCAGCAAAGCGTCTAGCGGGAGAGATGAGCAGTTCTTC.

This clone was seen only once. The chain employs TRBV2 and TRBJ1-3; D unclear. CDR3 size: 12 residues. Deletions cut 8 bases from V and 6 bases from J, with 11 bases between. Germline CDR1 is SNHLY and CDR2 is FYNNEI. For the CDR3, the DNA is TGTGCCAGCTGGTCCCAAGCAAACACCATATATTTT. Amino acid sequence: CASWSQANTIYF.

This chain uses TRBV30 with TRBJ2-1, with D unclear. Germline lookup yields CDR1 GTSNPN and CDR2 SVGIG (reference sequence). The CDR3 loop spans 11 amino acids. Between the trimmed V and J ends, which lost 2 bases and 10 bases, there was a span of 9 bases. The CDR3 here is CAWSRSFEQFF. DNA of the CDR3: TGTGCCTGGAGTCGTTCTTTCGAGCAGTTCTTC.

This clone was seen just once. This chain uses TRBV9 with TRBJ2-2; D remains unclear. Germline CDR1 and CDR2: SGDLS and YYNGEE. The CDR3 spans 15 residues. V dropped 0 bases and J dropped 4 bases, with 10 bases sitting between them. The CDR3: CASSVVAGATGELFF. The DNA of the CDR3 is TGTGCCAGCAGCGTAGTGGCCGGAGCCACCGGGGAGCTGTTTTTT. Using reference TRBV9 and TRBJ2-2 for the parts outside the CDR3, the full variable domain is DSGVTQTPKHLITATGQRVTLRCSPRSGDLSVYWYQQSLDQGLQFLIQYYNGEERAKGNILERFSAQQFPDLHSELNLSSLELGDSALYFCASSVVAGATGELFFGEGSRLTVL.

The chain recombines TRBV6-5 with TRBJ2-2; 8 bases map to TRBD2. CDR3 length: 15 residues. The V gene end was trimmed by 7 bases and the J gene end by 6 bases; junction bases not matched to a gene: 10. Germline CDR1 is MNHEY and CDR2 is SVGAGI. In nucleotides, the CDR3 is TGTGCCAGCATTTTTAGCGGGGTGTTCGCCGGGGAGCTGTTTTTT. This encodes CASIFSGVFAGELFF.

V gene TRBV6-6 combines with J gene TRBJ1-1, with TRBD1 matching 11 bases. The CDR3 consists of 15 residues. CDR1 and CDR2 (germline): MNHNY, SVGAGI (reference sequence). V gave up 5 bases and J gave up 4 bases; unmatched junction bases: 6. CDR3: CASSPTGTGGTEAFF. The CDR3 DNA follows: TGTGCCAGCAGTCCGACTGGGACAGGGGGCACTGAAGCTTTCTTT.

This chain connects TRBV6-4 to TRBJ2-1, with D tentatively TRBD2 (5 bases). Germline assignment: CDR1 MRHNA and CDR2 SNTAGT. This CDR3 is built from 15 residues. V was clipped by 0 bases and J by 6 bases, with 12 bases between them. The CDR3 nucleotides are TGTGCCAGCAGTGACTCGGGGTTCCGGGGCAATGAGCAGTTCTTC. This gives the protein CASSDSGFRGNEQFF.

This clone came up once. This sequence joins TRBV6-5 and TRBJ1-4; D gene unclear. Germline V gives CDR1 MNHEY, CDR2 SVGAGI. The CDR3 is made up of 14 amino acids. Trimming removed 6 bases at V and 6 bases at J, with 14 bases between. The CDR3 coding sequence is TGTGCCAGCAGCCGTGCGTGGGGAGATGAAAAACTGTTTTTT. It translates to CASSRAWGDEKLFF.

The V and J genes are TRBV5-4 and TRBJ1-2, with 8 positions matching TRBD1. The germline V gene has CDR1 SGHNT and CDR2 YYREEE (reference sequence). The CDR3 has 15 amino acids. The V and J ends lost 2 bases and 0 bases, in that order; junction bases with no gene match: 3. CDR3 loop: CASSFLQGANYGYTF. The CDR3 DNA is TGTGCCAGCAGCTTTTTACAGGGGGCTAACTATGGCTACACCTTC.

The chain joins TRBV10-1 to TRBJ2-7, with 9 bases that match TRBD1. Germline trimming cut 8 bases from V and 5 bases from J; bases unmatched to any gene: 4. Looked up from germline, CDR1 is WNHNN and CDR2 is SYGVQD (reference sequence). There are 12 residues in the CDR3. CDR3 region: CASGDRENEQYF. CDR3 DNA sequence: TGCGCCAGCGGGGACAGGGAGAACGAGCAGTACTTC.

The chain couples TRBV10-3 to TRBJ2-3; the match to TRBD2 covers 11 bases. The ends lost 3 bases at V and 3 bases at J; junction bases unmatched: 5. The CDR3 has 16 amino acids. Germline V gene sequence: CDR1 ENHRY, CDR2 SYGVKD. The CDR3 spells CAISDLAGGGTDTQYF. The CDR3 coding sequence is TGTGCCATCAGTGACCTAGCGGGGGGCGGGACAGATACGCAGTATTTT.

In this sample, this clone turned up a few times. The V call is TRBV19, the J call TRBJ1-1; maybe TRBD1 (6 bases). Trimming left V 7 bases short and J 3 bases short, with 15 bases between. Germline lookup yields CDR1 LNHDA and CDR2 SQIVND (reference sequence). This CDR3 comprises 14 residues. CDR3 in amino acids: CASTLDRSHTEAFF. In nucleotides, the CDR3 is TGTGCCAGTACCCTGGACAGAAGTCACACTGAAGCTTTCTTT.

The chain's CDR3 is CAASLAWDGEQYF. For the CDR3, the DNA is TGTGCCGCCTCACTAGCATGGGATGGGGAGCAGTACTTC. The chain recombines TRBV30 with TRBJ2-7; D possibly corresponds to TRBD2 (6 bases). Between the trimmed V and J ends, which lost 8 bases and 7 bases, there was a span of 21 bases. Germline V CDR1 and CDR2: GTSNPN, SVGIG (reference sequence). CDR3 size: 13 residues.

This chain links TRBV28 with TRBJ2-5, with 7 bases fitting TRBD1. With 6 bases clipped from V and 1 base from J, the junction kept 11 bases outside the gene matches. Germline V gene data show CDR1 as MDHEN and CDR2 as SYDVKM. The CDR3 contains 16 residues. CDR3 loop: CASSEGQRVFQETQYF. CDR3 sequence (DNA): TGTGCCAGCAGCGAGGGACAGCGAGTATTCCAAGAGACCCAGTACTTC.

The rearrangement uses TRBV5-1 and TRBJ2-5; the D gene is possibly TRBD2 (6 bases). Germline V gene data show CDR1 as SGHRS and CDR2 as YFSETQ. There are 15 residues in the CDR3. V was clipped by 1 base and J by 2 bases, with 12 bases between them. The CDR3 spells CASSLFGRGQETQYF. The CDR3 nucleotides are TGCGCCAGCAGCTTGTTCGGGAGAGGACAAGAGACCCAGTACTTC.